This T cell receptor beta chain appears in the sequencing data of a study of identical twins. TCRdb passed the 5' RACE reads through MiXCR, listing each CDR3 protein once. Of roughly 1,500,000 distinct CDR3 sequences listed, under 35% were seen once; the top ten hold around 0.3%. Trimming removed 2 bases at V and 3 bases at J, with 11 bases between. This CDR3 spans 15 amino acids. Germline lookup yields CDR1 MDHEN and CDR2 SYDVKM. Healthy Caucasians provided all donations. This clonotype was recorded at least ten times. This TCR was recovered from a newborn girl in good health. V is TRBV28 and J is TRBJ2-1; D perhaps matches TRBD1 (6 bases). Sample: cord blood. CDR3 sequence reads: CASSLPSTGYNEQFF. As DNA, the CDR3 is TGTGCCAGCAGTTTACCCTCGACAGGCTACAATGAGCAGTTCTTC. Looking up the rest from reference TRBV28 and TRBJ2-1 gives the full variable domain: DVKVTQSSRYLVKRTGEKVFLECVQDMDHENMFWYRQDPGLGLRLIYFSYDVKMKEKGDIPEGYSVSREKKERFSLILESASTNQTSMYLCASSLPSTGYNEQFFGPGTRLTVL.